Following are 20 T cell receptor beta chains from one sample sequenced in a study of T-cell reconstitution after alpha-beta-depleted transplantation in children. The authors prepared the TCRbeta library with unique molecular identifiers. TCRdb called the PCR reads again in MiXCR, with one record for every CDR3 protein. The sample lists about 200,000 distinct CDR3 sequences, about 6.6% occurring once. The specimen was PBMCs, collected before TCRalphabeta/CD19-depleted stem cell transplant. These receptors were obtained from a boy between 2 and 10 years old with acute lymphoblastic leukemia, due to receive a stem cell transplant.

This clonotype has only a few counts. The chain has TRBV7-8 and TRBJ1-5; D not certain. Germline-derived CDR1 and CDR2 are SGHVS and FQNEAQ. V shed 1 base and J shed 8 bases, with 6 bases lying between them. This CDR3 is 12 amino acids long. The CDR3 sequence: CASSLVQEPQHF. CDR3 DNA sequence: TGTGCCAGCAGCTTAGTCCAAGAGCCCCAGCATTTT. Based on the CDR3 plus reference TRBV7-8 and TRBJ1-5, the full variable domain is GAGVSQSPRYKVAKRGQDVALRCDPISGHVSLFWYQQALGQGPEFLTYFQNEAQLDKSGLPSDRFFAERPEGSVSTLKIQRTQQEDSAVYLCASSLVQEPQHFGDGTRLSIL.

This clonotype was detected many times. V is TRBV29-1 and J is TRBJ2-1; 10 bases are shared with TRBD2. The CDR3 contains 16 residues. V lost 6 bases to trimming and J lost 1 base; unmatched junction nucleotides: 9. Germline V gives CDR1 SQVTM, CDR2 ANQGSEA. CDR3 region: CSVTGLAGGSYNEQFF. The CDR3 nucleotides read TGCAGCGTCACCGGGTTAGCGGGAGGTTCCTACAATGAGCAGTTCTTC.

This clonotype was recorded at least ten times. V is TRBV7-6 and J is TRBJ1-4, with D unclear. This CDR3 is built from 13 residues. The V end lost 2 bases, the J end lost 7 bases, and 8 bases lay between the germline ends. CDR1 is SGHVS, CDR2 FNYEAQ, per germline. CDR3 in amino acids: CASSLTGSEKLFF. The CDR3 DNA reads as TGTGCCAGCAGCTTAACTGGTAGTGAAAAACTGTTTTTT. Drawing the rest from reference TRBV7-6 and TRBJ1-4, the complete variable domain is GAGVSQSPRYKVTKRGQDVALRCDPISGHVSLYWYRQALGQGPEFLTYFNYEAQQDKSGLPNDRFSAERPEGSISTLTIQRTEQRDSAMYRCASSLTGSEKLFFGSGTQLSVL.

This clonotype was seen many times. The rearrangement links TRBV6-5 to TRBJ2-7; no reliable D call. Per germline, CDR1 MNHEY and CDR2 SVGAGI. Between the trimmed V and J ends, which lost 0 bases and 0 bases, there was a span of 15 bases. This CDR3 is built from 17 residues. The CDR3 region is CASSYSISSLTSYEQYF. The CDR3 DNA reads TGTGCCAGCAGTTACTCGATCTCCAGCCTTACCTCCTACGAGCAGTACTTC.

Regarding this clonotype: A read error may be the cause here, since a much bigger clone is one base away. V gene TRBV20-1 combines with J gene TRBJ2-5; 8 bases agree with TRBD2. Germline CDR1 and CDR2: DFQATT and SNEGSKA (reference sequence). V gave up 6 bases and J gave up 5 bases; unmatched junction bases: 8. CDR3 length: 13 residues. CDR3 amino acids: CSAITSGVETQYF. CDR3 nucleotides: TGCAGTGCCATAACTAGCGGCGTGGAGACCCAGTACTTC.

This chain connects TRBV2 to TRBJ1-2; 7 nucleotides agree with TRBD1. There are 13 residues in the CDR3. Germline V gene lookup returns CDR1 SNHLY and CDR2 FYNNEI. V lost 9 bases, J lost 8 bases, and 12 bases stayed unmatched. The CDR3 coding sequence is TGTGCCAGTCGCTTGCTAAGGGGGCACGGCTACACCTTC. Translated: CASRLLRGHGYTF.

This clonotype occurred many times. The genes are TRBV29-1 and TRBJ1-2, with D unclear. V was trimmed by 3 bases and J by 4 bases, leaving 9 bases between them. CDR1 is SQVTM, CDR2 ANQGSEA, per germline. The CDR3 runs to 12 residues. The CDR3 reads CSVDTRIYGYTF. The DNA of the CDR3 is TGCAGCGTTGATACACGGATCTATGGCTACACCTTC.

This clonotype has at least ten counts. V usage is TRBV28 and J usage is TRBJ2-2; D is ambiguous. Trimming removed 4 bases from V and 10 bases from J, with 13 bases in between. Germline values: CDR1 MDHEN, CDR2 SYDVKM. This CDR3 comprises 13 residues. As DNA, the CDR3 is TGTGCCAGCAGTTCGCGCCTTTTCGTGGAGCTGTTTTTT. Translated: CASSSRLFVELFF.

The sample holds many counts of this clonotype. The chain links TRBV29-1 to TRBJ2-7; no definite D call. The V and J ends lost 5 bases and 5 bases respectively, with 13 bases between them. The CDR3 extends over 12 amino acids. Germline CDR1 reads SQVTM; CDR2 reads ANQGSEA. CDR3 in amino acids: CSVSEGFNEQYF. The CDR3, as DNA: TGCAGCGTTAGTGAAGGTTTCAACGAGCAGTACTTC.

This clonotype has ten or more counts. The CDR3 DNA is TGTGCCAGCAGTCTGACTAGCGGGGGGGCCGATGAGCAGTTCTTC. Protein: CASSLTSGGADEQFF. The chain recombines TRBV12-3 or TRBV12-4 with TRBJ2-1; 14 bases line up with TRBD2. Trimming cost V 5 bases and J 8 bases; bases outside gene matches: 5. The length of the CDR3 is 15 residues.

This sequence joins TRBV5-6 and TRBJ2-2, with 8 bases matching TRBD2. V was clipped by 5 bases and J by 7 bases; unmatched bases: 13. The CDR3 runs to 16 residues. CDR1 is SGHDT, CDR2 YYEEEE, per germline. The CDR3 bases are TGTGCCAGCAGAGTCACCGGGACTAGATACGGCGGGGAGCTGTTTTTT. Its protein is CASRVTGTRYGGELFF. The whole variable domain, filled in from reference TRBV5-6 and TRBJ2-2, reads DAGVTQSPTHLIKTRGQQVTLRCSPKSGHDTVSWYQQALGQGPQFIFQYYEEEERQRGNFPDRFSGHQFPNYSSELNVNALLLGDSALYLCASRVTGTRYGGELFFGEGSRLTVL.

This clonotype came up a few times. The V call is TRBV25-1, the J call TRBJ1-1; 9 positions agree with TRBD1. The CDR3 has 16 amino acids. Trimming took 1 base from V and 4 from J; bases not matched to a gene: 7. Germline V gene data show CDR1 as MGHDK and CDR2 as SYGVNS. CDR3 sequence: CASSESGTGLSTEAFF. The CDR3 DNA is TGTGCCAGCAGTGAATCCGGGACAGGGCTTTCCACTGAAGCTTTCTTT.

In its sample, this clonotype was seen a few times. The chain recombines TRBV20-1 with TRBJ1-2, with D possibly being TRBD1 (5 bases). CDR3 size: 13 residues. The germline V and J ends were trimmed by 3 bases and 3 bases, with 11 bases remaining between them. In germline, CDR1 is DFQATT, CDR2 SNEGSKA (reference sequence). The CDR3 region has the DNA TGCAGTGCTAGGGGGCGGGGAGACTATGGCTACACCTTC. Protein product: CSARGRGDYGYTF.

This clonotype was recorded many times. The chain has TRBV7-6 and TRBJ2-1; D gene ambiguous. This CDR3 region has 14 residues. Germline values: CDR1 SGHVS, CDR2 FNYEAQ. V shed 1 base and J shed 6 bases, with 10 bases lying between them. The CDR3 DNA reads TGTGCCAGCAGCTTAGGCGCAGGTGGCAATGAGCAGTTCTTC. Protein: CASSLGAGGNEQFF.

This clonotype has a count of ten or more. The chain combines TRBV28 with TRBJ2-3, with 12 bases fitting TRBD2. V lost 3 bases and J lost 3; bases outside the gene matches: 7. Looked up from germline, CDR1 is MDHEN and CDR2 is SYDVKM. The CDR3 is 17 amino acids. DNA of the CDR3: TGTGCCAGCAGTTTGAGCACTGGACTAGCGGGGACAGATACGCAGTATTTT. As protein: CASSLSTGLAGTDTQYF.

The V call is TRBV20-1, the J call TRBJ1-1; no firm D call. The V end was cut by 3 bases, the J end by 0 bases, with 8 bases between. The CDR3 has 13 amino acids. The V gene's germline CDR1 is DFQATT and CDR2 SNEGSKA (reference sequence). The CDR3 nucleotides read TGCAGTGCTAGCAGATTGCTGAACACTGAAGCTTTCTTT. It codes for CSASRLLNTEAFF.

Many counts were recorded for this clonotype. V is TRBV6-2 or TRBV6-3 and J is TRBJ2-7, with a tentative D call TRBD2 (6 bases). Trimming took 6 bases from V and 2 from J, leaving 17 bases between them. CDR1 and CDR2 (germline): MNHEY, SVGEGT. The CDR3 runs to 15 residues. The CDR3 sequence is CASSLVVSGTYEQYF. DNA for the CDR3: TGTGCCAGCAGCCTCGTTGTTAGCGGTACCTACGAGCAGTACTTC.

This clonotype was counted many times. The chain carries TRBV6-2 or TRBV6-3 and TRBJ2-7; weak D call: TRBD2 (5 bases). CDR3 length: 16 residues. The V end was cut by 2 bases, the J end by 2 bases, with 16 bases between. Germline CDR1 MNHEY, CDR2 SVGEGT. CDR3 sequence reads: CASSYKNGLATYEQYF. The CDR3 bases are TGTGCCAGCAGTTACAAGAACGGTCTAGCCACCTACGAGCAGTACTTC.

This clonotype was counted ten times or more. The V call is TRBV3-1, the J call TRBJ1-1; weak D call: TRBD1 (5 bases). The V gene's germline CDR1 is LGHDT and CDR2 YNNKEL (reference sequence). The CDR3 extends over 16 amino acids. Deletions cut 4 bases from V and 2 bases from J, with 17 bases between. The CDR3 sequence: CASSPRQPRGNTEAFF. The CDR3 bases are TGTGCCAGCAGCCCAAGACAGCCCCGGGGTAACACTGAAGCTTTCTTT.

There are a few counts of this clonotype. The genes are TRBV10-3 and TRBJ1-1; 10 bases are a match to TRBD1. Germline V gene data show CDR1 as ENHRY and CDR2 as SYGVKD. V shed 11 bases, J shed 4 bases, and the junction held 4 bases outside the gene matches. This CDR3 comprises 12 residues. Here the CDR3 DNA reads TGTGCCTCTTGGGACAGGGGCACTGAAGCTTTCTTT. This codes for CASWDRGTEAFF.